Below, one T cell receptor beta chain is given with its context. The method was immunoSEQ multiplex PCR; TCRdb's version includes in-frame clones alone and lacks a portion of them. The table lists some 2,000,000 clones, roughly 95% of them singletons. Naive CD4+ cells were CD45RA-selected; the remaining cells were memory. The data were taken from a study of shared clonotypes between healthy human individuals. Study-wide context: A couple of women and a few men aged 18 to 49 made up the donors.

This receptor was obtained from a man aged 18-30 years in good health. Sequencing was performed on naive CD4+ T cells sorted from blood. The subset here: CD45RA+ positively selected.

The CDR3 DNA reads as TGTGCCAGCAGAGGACAGCGAGACTCTGGAAACACCATATATTTT. This translates into CASRGQRDSGNTIYF. J is TRBJ1-3 and V is TRBV2; maybe TRBD1 (6 bases). CDR3 size: 15 residues. Germline loops: CDR1 SNHLY, CDR2 FYNNEI. V was pared by 6 bases and J by 0 bases, with 12 bases between.